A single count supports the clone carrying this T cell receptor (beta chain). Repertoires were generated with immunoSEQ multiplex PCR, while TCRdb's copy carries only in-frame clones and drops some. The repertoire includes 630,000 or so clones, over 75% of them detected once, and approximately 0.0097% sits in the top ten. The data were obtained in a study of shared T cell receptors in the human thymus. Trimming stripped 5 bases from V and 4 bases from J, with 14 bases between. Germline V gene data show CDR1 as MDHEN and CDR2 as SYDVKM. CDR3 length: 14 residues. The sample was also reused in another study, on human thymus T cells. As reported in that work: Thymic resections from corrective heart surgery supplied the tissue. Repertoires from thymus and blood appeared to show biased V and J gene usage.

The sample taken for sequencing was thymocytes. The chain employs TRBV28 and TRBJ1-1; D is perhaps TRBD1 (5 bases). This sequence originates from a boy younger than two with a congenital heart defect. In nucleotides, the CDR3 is TGTGCCAGCAGTATCGCAGGGAGGGGCACTGAAGCTTTCTTT. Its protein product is CASSIAGRGTEAFF.